The sequence of this TCR beta chain was determined in a study of siplizumab effects on memory and regulatory T cells. Study-level results: With siplizumab, cumulative frequency of CD4+ memory-derived alloreactive sequences dropped significantly. Proliferating siplizumab-culture Treg suppressive function went unconfirmed. No assignable naive or memory phenotype existed for roughly 80-96% of proliferating CD4+ or CD8+ clones.

Trimming removed 3 bases from V and 8 bases from J, with 16 bases in between. The CDR3 loop spans 14 amino acids. The germline V gene encodes CDR1 SEHNR and CDR2 FQNEAQ (reference sequence). Worth noting for this clone: Its antigen is unknown.

Here immunoSEQ multiplex PCR was the method, and the copy in TCRdb shows in-frame clones only, minus some. Altogether about 46,000 clones are present, over 85% being singletons, with the ten largest covering about 15%. The rearrangement uses TRBV7-9 and TRBJ1-2; D unclear. The sample consisted of CD8+ T cells sorted from blood. This clonotype was sampled from a human donor in good health. This CDR3 is CASSLSISGDGYTF. The DNA of the CDR3 is TGTGCCAGCAGCTTGTCTATTTCGGGTGACGGCTACACCTTC.